The clone carrying this TCR beta chain was recorded a few times. This record belongs to a study of cytomegalovirus exposure and HLA in healthy donors. The PCR ran on 60 Vbeta and 13 Jbeta primers. This table comes from immunoSEQ multiplex PCR, and its TCRdb copy is limited to in-frame clones, with some not included. The sample records 100,000 to 150,000 clones, over 70% being singletons. The CDR3 is 14 amino acids. V was trimmed by 2 bases and J by 5 bases, leaving 12 bases between them. CDR1 GTSNPN and CDR2 SVGIG come from the germline V gene (reference sequence). The specimen sequenced was PBMCs. The V call is TRBV30, the J call TRBJ2-2, with a tentative D call TRBD1 (6 bases). This sequence originates from a man younger than 35 in good health and CMV-seropositive. For the CDR3, the DNA is TGTGCCTGGAGTTCGGACAGCCGGACCGGGGAGCTGTTTTTT. Translated, it gives CAWSSDSRTGELFF.